The sequence of this T cell receptor (beta chain) was determined in a study of blood T cell repertoires in COVID-19. CDR1 and CDR2 (germline): KGHSH, LQKENI. CDR3 length: 17 amino acids. V lost 3 bases to trimming and J lost 2 bases, with 20 bases between them. Participants were aged about 18 to 90 years, lived in 25 or so US areas, and enrolled virtually. Participants reported their clinical history, and cohort assignment relied on those reports. Donors in Cohort 3 who had recovered were those with two negative PCRs, healthcare professional clearance, or resolution of their symptoms. In the source study's methods: The authors estimated nucleated cell counts from reference gene primer amplification. Here immunoSEQ multiplex PCR was the method, and the copy in TCRdb shows in-frame clones only, minus some. V, J and clone size reflect that table, while D and trimming were determined from the DNA. The sample lists about 200,000 clones; approximately 84% were seen once.

Only a few counts were recorded for this clone. The V call is TRBV18, the J call TRBJ2-7; tentatively, D is TRBD2 (7 bases). The receptor was derived from a middle-aged man who had recovered from COVID-19. The sample taken for sequencing was PBMCs or T cells enriched from blood (not recorded which). CDR3 amino acids: CASSPAVSRGGTYEQYF. CDR3 nucleotide sequence: TGTGCCAGCTCACCCGCGGTCTCCAGGGGAGGGACCTACGAGCAGTACTTC.